This T cell receptor beta chain was sequenced in a study of control samples from healthy donors and cancer patients. The junction had 16 bases not matched to a gene; V was cut back by 1 base and J by 5 bases. CDR1 is SGHRS and CDR2 is YFSETQ in the germline V gene. This CDR3 spans 19 amino acids. Profiled with immunoSEQ multiplex PCR; TCRdb holds only in-frame clones, not every one. Here the sample spans approximately 180,000 clones, 90% to 95% being singletons. V usage is TRBV5-1 and J usage is TRBJ2-3; 10 bases are a match to TRBD1. This clonotype originated in a woman younger than 35 in good health. The source material was blood. CDR3 DNA: TGCGCCAGCAGCTTGCTCAGGACAGGGGGATGGGTGAGTGAAGATACGCAGTATTTT. This translates into CASSLLRTGGWVSEDTQYF.